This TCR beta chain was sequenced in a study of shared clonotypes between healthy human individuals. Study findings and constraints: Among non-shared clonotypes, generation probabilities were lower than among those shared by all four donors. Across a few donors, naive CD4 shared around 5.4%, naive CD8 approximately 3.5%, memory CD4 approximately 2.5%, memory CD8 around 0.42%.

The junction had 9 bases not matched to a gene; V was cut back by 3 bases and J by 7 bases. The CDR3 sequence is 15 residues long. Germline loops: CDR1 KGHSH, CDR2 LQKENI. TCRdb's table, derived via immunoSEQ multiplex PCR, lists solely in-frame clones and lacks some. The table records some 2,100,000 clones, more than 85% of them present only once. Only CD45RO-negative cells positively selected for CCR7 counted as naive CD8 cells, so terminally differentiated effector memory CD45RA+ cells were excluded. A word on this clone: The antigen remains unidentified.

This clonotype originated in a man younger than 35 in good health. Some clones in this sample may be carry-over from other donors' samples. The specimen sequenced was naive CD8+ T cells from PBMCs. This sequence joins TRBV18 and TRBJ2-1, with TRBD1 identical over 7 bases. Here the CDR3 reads CASSPDELQGNEQFF. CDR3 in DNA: TGTGCCAGCTCACCGGACGAACTACAGGGGAATGAGCAGTTCTTC.